One T cell receptor (beta chain) is described in this entry. The antigen this receptor binds is unknown. No base qualities exist here, and no much larger clone lies one base off it. The data stem from a study of cytomegalovirus exposure and HLA in healthy donors (dated by TCRdb to about 2017). Background for the entire study: In an earlier analysis of under 600 of the donors, about 260 Gb of sequence data and approximately 120 million unique TCR beta sequences from about 179 million T cells were reported. Around 320 gigabases of sequencing data and 78 million or so unique TCR sequences were included in an early release covering several hundred HLA-typed donors. Among the 398 genotyped donors, 81% belonged to the genetic ancestry cluster associated with self-reported Caucasian donors. The study aimed to test whether signatures of past pathogen exposure could be identified by cataloging public T cell receptors. Using immunosequencing, the study profiled T cell repertoires from 500 to 800 subjects and related those repertoires to cytomegalovirus serostatus. A separate validation cohort of 100 to 150 different subjects was used in addition to the approximately 610-subject first cohort. The study combined high-throughput TCR immunosequencing, statistical association of individual TCRs with disease status, and machine learning to predict cytomegalovirus infection status. A later analysis re-analyzed previously published TCR beta repertoires from 650 to 800 donors and added high-resolution HLA genotyping to study TCR occurrence patterns. The later analysis used no new phenotypic data to find candidate immune exposures, relying instead on TCR beta sequences and their occurrence across donors. An earlier analysis of 587 of the donors applied high-throughput TCR beta sequencing to assess whether each TCR beta V gene segment acted as functional or pseudogenic. Alongside the repertoire data, information on donor age, sex, ethnicity and CMV serostatus was compiled. A later genetic analysis took genome-wide SNP genotypes for about three fifths of the 666 donors and used that subset as a discovery cohort. Every repertoire in the discovery cohort had been generated on one and the same sequencing platform. Both class I and class II loci were covered by HLA typing, at four-digit resolution. The number of donors typed differed by locus, with about 629-640 for A, B, C, DRB1 and DQB1, about 500 for DQA1, 600 to 610 for DPA1, and some 470 for DPB1. About five DR-DQ haplotypes were treated as single units for association and clustering because of strong linkage in the cohort. Across approximately 420 genotyped donors of the cohort, an average of approximately 220,000 unique TCR beta nucleotide sequences per donor were sequenced, and about a sixth of those sequences were non-productive.

Findings and caveats that apply to the study as a whole: In a later analysis, several top co-occurrence clusters were reported to appear linked to parvovirus B19, influenza, CMV and Epstein-Barr virus. In the study, roughly 160 TCR beta chains were listed as associated with cytomegalovirus. A further reported finding was that TCR beta sequences accurately predicted the HLA-A and HLA-B alleles for most subjects in the first cohort. The authors suggested that the approach could potentially be generalized to other disease states and immunological phenotypes. In vitro tests confirmed that a few of the cytomegalovirus-associated TCR beta chains recognize cytomegalovirus antigens. The classifier was reported to diagnose cytomegalovirus status with high specificity and sensitivity in both the original and validation cohorts. Sequencing depth was assumed to be roughly uniform across donors in the presence/absence analyses, though that assumption may not hold. CMV serostatus was the only immune exposure information available for the cohort. A later analysis found that most CMV-associated TCR beta chains appeared HLA-restricted, with HLA associations seemingly driven largely by CMV exposure. Because counts were too low, 15 to 20 rarely observed V segments, including chromosome 9 orphons, were excluded from the earlier analysis of 500 to 700 of the donors. When HLA alleles, especially DR and DQ, strongly co-occurred, attributing TCR associations to individual alleles was difficult. Most TCR sequences were observed very rarely across donors, whereas some public TCRs were present in many individuals. A cluster of highly shared sequence variants was judged likely to represent a technical artifact of the sequencing pipeline. A later analysis found that HLA-associated TCR beta chains were more clonally expanded and had lower generation probabilities than equally common non-associated chains. In a later analysis, 16,951 TCR beta sequences were associated with specific HLA alleles at a false discovery rate of 0.05. In a later analysis, the rate of TCR association differed among HLA loci, with DRB1 alleles having the most associated TCRs and HLA-C alleles having the fewest. A later genetic analysis reported fewer N-insertions in productive TCRs among donors in an Asian-associated ancestry cluster than the roughly 650-donor mean. Correlated functional status among segregating V segments might reflect linkage disequilibrium, but an unknown experimental factor could not be ruled out. Because HLA typing was missing for some donors at each locus, association tests included only the typed subset. In an earlier analysis of 450 to 750 of the donors, most TCR beta V segments appeared in productive rearrangements about 90% or about 30% of the time, broadly matching IMGT annotations. A later genetic analysis associated a missense DCLRE1C variant with V-gene and J-gene trimming of TCR beta chains, and an independent cohort replicated the association. Only TCR beta chains were sequenced in this cohort, and the absence of alpha or paired-chain data limited detectable features.

Libraries were prepared through the immunoSEQ multiplex PCR assay. For the multiplex PCR, a mixture combining 60 forward primers for TCR Vbeta segments and 13 reverse primers for TCR Jbeta segments was used. The CDR3 region of rearranged TCR beta genes was amplified from genomic DNA by a multiplex PCR assay. On the Illumina HiSeq System, the amplified TCR beta libraries were sequenced as 87-base-pair reads. On the authors' methods: Across the 700 or so repertoires, a later analysis counted tens of millions of unique TCR beta chains, roughly 11 million of which were shared by at least two donors. Raw reads were error-corrected and collapsed into unique sequences by a nearest-neighbor algorithm in which closely related sequences were merged to remove PCR and sequencing errors. CDR3 sequences were aligned to IMGT reference sequences to assign V, D and J gene segments. For a sequence to be retained, at least a six-nucleotide match to both a V gene segment and a J gene segment was required. Rearrangements were classified as productive when the CDR3 lacked stop codons and remained in frame with V and J, and all other rearrangements were classified as non-productive. Following IMGT convention, CDR3 was defined as the stretch from the second conserved V-encoded cysteine to the conserved J-encoded phenylalanine. The earlier analysis of fewer than 750 of the donors excluded sequences that lacked an unambiguous match to a single V gene segment. An earlier analysis of several hundred of the donors called V segments functional above 56.7% productive rearrangements and segregating when the between-donor standard deviation exceeded 5%. A statistical classification framework was developed to diagnose cytomegalovirus status using the catalog of TCR beta chain sequences. In a later analysis, V and J genes were assigned by comparing TCR nucleotide sequences against IMGT/GENE-DB human TR gene sequences. The TCRdist pipeline was used in a later analysis to assign CDR3 sequences and most-parsimonious VDJ recombination scenarios. In a later analysis, every TCR beta chain was defined by the combination of its CDR3 amino acid sequence and its V-gene family, and reads without a unique V-gene family were dropped. A later analysis removed 450 to 600 highly shared, low-generation-probability nucleotide sequences to deal with suspected cross-contamination and a sequencing artifact. A later analysis calculated a clonal expansion index for each public chain from normalized within-repertoire ranks of inferred template counts. In a later analysis, generation probabilities were computed with a VDJ recombination model fitted to out-of-frame rearrangements, and the resulting probabilities were checked against IGoR. In a later analysis, TCR-TCR, TCR-HLA and TCR-CMV co-occurrence was scored with hypergeometric tests, and a repertoire-size bias correction was applied to TCR pairs. False discovery rates were estimated in a later analysis by permuting HLA or CMV assignments 20 times. A later analysis grouped co-occurring TCRs with DBSCAN, adding TCRdist sequence similarity when clustering within HLA-allele-positive subsets. Repertoires with fewer than 30,000 or more than 120,000 public chains, plus five repertoires with anomalous nucleotide sharing, were excluded from co-occurrence clustering. In TCRdb, the immuneACCESS table is reduced to in-frame sequences with V and J assigned. These tables do not hold every clone; where another copy was compared, an unresolved V gene accounts for under half, and the others remain unexplained. D and trimming were read from the DNA, whereas the V and J calls and clone size are those reported in that table. Present in this sample are about 210,000 clones, about four fifths of which were seen just once. The leading ten clones occupy roughly 10% of the sample.

In total, just over 650 healthy bone marrow donors made up the cohort. At the time of sampling, every cohort member was nominally healthy, though immune exposures that went unrecorded were likely present. The donor tested CMV seropositive and was one of the 289 seropositive cohort members. A peripheral blood sample was collected from each donor, and TCR beta sequencing was performed on peripheral blood mononuclear cells. Genomic DNA extraction from the blood cell samples was performed with the Qiagen DNeasy Blood Extraction Kit. The specimen was PBMCs. The source is a woman aged 45-60 years in good health and CMV-seropositive.

The DNA is TGTGCCAGCAGTTACTCGGTGGGCATCGGGGCCAACGTCCTGACTTTC. Translated, it reads CASSYSVGIGANVLTF. The sequence joins TRBV6-5 to TRBJ2-6, with no reliable assignment of the D segment. In the germline V gene, CDR1 corresponds to MNHEY and CDR2 to SVGAGI. V loses 0 bases, J loses 4 bases, and the germline ends lie 10 bases apart. The CDR3 sequence holds 16 residues, the cysteine and phenylalanine included. Only CDR3 DNA is held: 48 bases, read in frame from base 1.